Included here is one TCR beta chain sequence, with context. The data originate from a study of blood T cell repertoires in COVID-19. Study as a whole: Nucleic acid was either cDNA or gDNA, and it came from T cells, B-cell-depleted T cells, or PBMCs.

The authors' processing: Quantification of nucleated cells was approximated via reference gene primer amplification. Data came from immunoSEQ multiplex PCR; TCRdb stores just in-frame clones and leaves some out. The V and J calls and clone size were taken over from that table, and D and trimming were inferred from the DNA. The sample has roughly 260,000 clones, about nine tenths seen once. This CDR3 is 15 amino acids long. CDR1 and CDR2 from the germline V gene are LNHDA and SQIVND (reference sequence). V gave up 3 bases and J gave up 4 bases, with 12 bases separating them. Sequences were obtained from peripheral blood. This clonotype originated in a middle-aged man who had recovered from COVID-19. The gene calls are TRBV19 and TRBJ2-2; D gene ambiguous. CDR3 amino acids: CASSMAGRGTGELFF. CDR3 DNA: TGTGCCAGTAGTATGGCTGGCCGCGGCACCGGGGAGCTGTTTTTT.